This section outlines one TCR beta chain sequence together with its context. TCRdb's table, derived via immunoSEQ multiplex PCR, lists solely in-frame clones and lacks some. The sample holds 160,000 or so clones; approximately 90% are singletons and the top ten take approximately 2.9%. These data belong to a study of cytotoxic CD8 clonotypes in ibrutinib-treated CLL. This CDR3 region has 12 residues. The germline V and J ends were trimmed by 4 bases and 7 bases, with 13 bases remaining between them. Germline values: CDR1 SQVTM, CDR2 ANQGSEA. The chain uses TRBV29-1 and TRBJ1-2; D not certain. The TCR sequence derives from a human donor with chronic lymphocytic leukemia. The specimen comprised PBMCs, sampled at disease progression, from a patient treated with ibrutinib. CDR3 nucleotide sequence: TGCAGCGTTGTAATGTGGGAAGGTGGCTACACCTTC. Translation: CSVVMWEGGYTF.